Sequencing of this TCR beta chain was carried out in a study of blood T cell repertoires in COVID-19. Study background: Acute and convalescent COVID-19 samples came from the United States, Italy and Spain.

Study processing details: The assay estimated nucleated cells by amplifying reference gene primers. Assay used: immunoSEQ multiplex PCR; TCRdb lists only in-frame clones, some missing. Clone size and V and J calls were adopted from that table, with D and trimming inferred from the DNA. The sample has 240,000 or so clones; about 80% are singletons. J gave up 1 base and V 4 bases, and 11 bases lay outside the gene matches. CDR3 length equals 17 residues. The V gene's germline CDR1 is SGHRS and CDR2 YFSETQ. The clonotype originates from a man younger than 40 who had recovered from COVID-19. The chain joins TRBV5-1 to TRBJ2-5; TRBD2 agrees at 9 bases. The sequencing sample was made of peripheral blood. Here the CDR3 reads CASSRTGLAGSQETQYF. The CDR3 DNA reads as TGCGCCAGCAGCAGGACCGGTCTAGCGGGGAGCCAAGAGACCCAGTACTTC.